The subject of this entry is one T cell receptor (beta chain). As yet, its antigen is unknown. V shed 4 bases and J 1 base; nucleotides not matched to a gene: 8. This CDR3 is 15 amino acids long. Per the germline V gene, CDR1 is SGHKS and CDR2 is YYEKEE (reference sequence). Carrying unique molecular identifiers, the cDNA also gained a universal primer site through template switching. TCRdb called the 5' RACE reads again in MiXCR, with one record for every CDR3 protein. The sample contains 1.5 million to 2 million distinct CDR3 sequences, around 33% of which appear only once. The data were taken from a study of identical twins. Whole-study findings and limits: The study drew conclusions from cross-sectional statistical analysis, not from following the same donors.

The sequencing sample was made of cord blood. The origin of this receptor is a newborn girl in good health. The gene calls are TRBV5-5 and TRBJ2-7; 7 bases agree with TRBD1. The CDR3 region has the DNA TGTGCCAGCAGCATGAGACAGGGTCTGTCCTACGAGCAGTACTTC. This sequence encodes CASSMRQGLSYEQYF.